This T cell receptor beta chain was identified in a study of T cell repertoires in cytomegalovirus infection. Germline lookup yields CDR1 SQVTM and CDR2 ANQGSEA. The CDR3 length is 13 residues. With 3 bases clipped from V and 0 bases from J, the junction kept 1 base outside the gene matches. One entry per CDR3 protein results from TCRdb running MiXCR on the reads. In the table there are just over 150,000 distinct CDR3 sequences, 20% to 30% of which are singletons. The J gene is TRBJ2-7, the V gene TRBV29-1, with 8 bases matching TRBD1. Material for sequencing was PBMCs. The sequence was obtained from a human donor in good health (CMV status not recorded). Some clones in this sample may be carry-over from other donors' samples. The CDR3 here is CSVEDRASYEQYF. The CDR3 DNA reads as TGCAGCGTTGAGGACAGGGCCTCCTACGAGCAGTACTTC.